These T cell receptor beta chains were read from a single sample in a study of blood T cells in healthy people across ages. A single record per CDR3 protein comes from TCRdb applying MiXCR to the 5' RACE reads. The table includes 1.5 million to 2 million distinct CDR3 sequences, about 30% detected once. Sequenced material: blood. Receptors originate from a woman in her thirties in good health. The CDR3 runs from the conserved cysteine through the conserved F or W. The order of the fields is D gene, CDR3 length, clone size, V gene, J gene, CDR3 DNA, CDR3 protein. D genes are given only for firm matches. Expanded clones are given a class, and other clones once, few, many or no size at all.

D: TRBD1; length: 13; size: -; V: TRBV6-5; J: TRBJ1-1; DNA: TGTGCCAGCATGGCGGACAGGGACGCTGAAGCTTTCTTT; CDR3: CASMADRDAEAFF
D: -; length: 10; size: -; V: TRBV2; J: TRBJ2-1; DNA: TGTGCCACTATAGCAGATGAGCAGTTCTTC; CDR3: CATIADEQFF
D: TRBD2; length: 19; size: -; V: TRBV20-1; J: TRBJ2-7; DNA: TGCAGTGCTAGAGATTCGACTAGCGGGCGTTCTTACTCCTACAATGAGCAGTACTTC; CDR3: CSARDSTSGRSYSYNEQYF
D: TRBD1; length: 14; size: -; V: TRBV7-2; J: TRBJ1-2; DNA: TGTGCCAGCAGCTCTACGCCGAGACAGGGTTCCTACACCTTC; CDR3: CASSSTPRQGSYTF
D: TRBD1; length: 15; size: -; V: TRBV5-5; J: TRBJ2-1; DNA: TGTGCCAGCAGCTTGGGGGACAGGGGGGACAATGAGCAGTTCTTC; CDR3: CASSLGDRGDNEQFF
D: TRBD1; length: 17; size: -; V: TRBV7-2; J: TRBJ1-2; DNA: TGTGCCAGCATCGGACGGGACAGGGGTCCAACTAACTATGGCTACACCTTC; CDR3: CASIGRDRGPTNYGYTF
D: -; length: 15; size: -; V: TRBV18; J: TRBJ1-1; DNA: TGTGCTAGCTCACTATCAGCCGAACCGAACACTGAAGCTTTCTTT; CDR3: CASSLSAEPNTEAFF
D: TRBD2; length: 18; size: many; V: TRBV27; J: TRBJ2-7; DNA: TGTGCCAGCAGTCCTCTACACGGGACTAGCGGGAGCTCCTACGAGCAGTACTTC; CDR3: CASSPLHGTSGSSYEQYF
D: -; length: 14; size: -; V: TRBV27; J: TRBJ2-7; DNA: TGTGCCAGCAGAAAGGGGGGCAGCTCCTACGAGCAGTACTTC; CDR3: CASRKGGSSYEQYF
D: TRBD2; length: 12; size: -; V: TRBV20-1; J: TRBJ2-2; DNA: TGCAGTGGGACTAGCGGGAGCGGGGAGCTGTTTTTT; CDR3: CSGTSGSGELFF
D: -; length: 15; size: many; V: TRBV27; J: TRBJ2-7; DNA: TGTGCCAGCCGTAGGGGGGCGGGGACAGCCTACGAGCAGTACTTC; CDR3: CASRRGAGTAYEQYF
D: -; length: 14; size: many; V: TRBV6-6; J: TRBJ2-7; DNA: TGTGCCAGCAGTTCCCTCGGGCCAAACTACGAGCAGTACTTC; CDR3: CASSSLGPNYEQYF
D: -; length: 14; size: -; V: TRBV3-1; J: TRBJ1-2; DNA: TGTGCCAGCAGCCAAAACATGGCGGGATATGGCTACACCTTC; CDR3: CASSQNMAGYGYTF
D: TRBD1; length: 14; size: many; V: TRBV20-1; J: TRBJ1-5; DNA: TGCAGTGCTAAAGGACAGGGTTTCAATCAGCCCCAGCATTTT; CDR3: CSAKGQGFNQPQHF
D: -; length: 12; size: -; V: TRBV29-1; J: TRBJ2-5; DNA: TGCAGCGGGCGTCCGGGCGTGTGGACCCAGTACTTC; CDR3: CSGRPGVWTQYF
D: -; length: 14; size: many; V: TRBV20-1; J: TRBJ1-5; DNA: TGCAGTGCGAGCGGACAGTCTAGCAATCAGCCCCAGCATTTT; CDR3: CSASGQSSNQPQHF
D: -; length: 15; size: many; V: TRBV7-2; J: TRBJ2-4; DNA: TGTGCCAGCAGCCCTAAACGGGCGGCCAAAAACATTCAGTACTTC; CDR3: CASSPKRAAKNIQYF
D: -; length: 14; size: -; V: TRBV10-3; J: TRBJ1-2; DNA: TGTGCCATCAGTCCACAGACAAAAAACTATGGCTACACCTTC; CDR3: CAISPQTKNYGYTF
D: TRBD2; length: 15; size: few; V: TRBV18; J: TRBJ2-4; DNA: TGTGCCAGCTCTGGGACTAGCGGGAGGACAAACATTCAGTACTTC; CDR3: CASSGTSGRTNIQYF
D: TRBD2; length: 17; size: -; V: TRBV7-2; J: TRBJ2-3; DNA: TGTGCCAGCAGTCCGACGATAGCGGGGGGGAGCACAGATACGCAGTATTTT; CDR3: CASSPTIAGGSTDTQYF
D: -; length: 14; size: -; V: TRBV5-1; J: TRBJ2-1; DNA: TGCGCCAGCTGTCTCTCGTTTGGGGTCAATGAGCAGTTCTTC; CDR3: CASCLSFGVNEQFF
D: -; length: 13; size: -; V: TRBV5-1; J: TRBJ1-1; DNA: TGCGCCAGCACGCGGGGGCTGGGGACTGAAGCTTTCTTT; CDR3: CASTRGLGTEAFF
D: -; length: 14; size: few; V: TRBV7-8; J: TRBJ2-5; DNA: TGTGCCAGCAGCTTAGCGCTGGTTTTCGAGACCCAGTACTTC; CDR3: CASSLALVFETQYF
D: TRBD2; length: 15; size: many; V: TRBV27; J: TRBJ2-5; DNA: TGTGCCAGCAGTGGCGTACTAGCGGGGCAAGAGACCCAGTACTTC; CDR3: CASSGVLAGQETQYF
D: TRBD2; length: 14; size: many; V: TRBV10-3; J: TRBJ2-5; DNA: TGTGCCATCTCTCGGGGGGGCGCGCAAGAGACCCAGTACTTC; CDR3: CAISRGGAQETQYF
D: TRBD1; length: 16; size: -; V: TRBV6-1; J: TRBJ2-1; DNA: TGTGCCAGCAGTCGACAGGGGATGAGCTCCTACAATGAGCAGTTCTTC; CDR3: CASSRQGMSSYNEQFF
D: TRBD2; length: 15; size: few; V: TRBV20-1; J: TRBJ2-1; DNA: TGCAGTGCTAGGGGACTAGCGGGGCCCTGGAATGAGCAGTTCTTC; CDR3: CSARGLAGPWNEQFF
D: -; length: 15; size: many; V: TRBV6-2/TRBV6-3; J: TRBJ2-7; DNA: TGTGCCAGCAGTTATTCGCGAACAGTTACCTACGAGCAGTACTTC; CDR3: CASSYSRTVTYEQYF
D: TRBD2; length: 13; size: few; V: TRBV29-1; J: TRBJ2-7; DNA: TGCAGCGTTGAGTCTAGCGGGGAGTTCGAGCAGTACTTC; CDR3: CSVESSGEFEQYF
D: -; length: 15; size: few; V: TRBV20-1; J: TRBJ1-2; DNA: TGCAGTACTAGAGATTACACAGGGTCCAACTATGGCTACACCTTC; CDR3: CSTRDYTGSNYGYTF
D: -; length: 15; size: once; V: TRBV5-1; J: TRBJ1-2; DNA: TGCGCCAGCAGCAGCACTGGTCCCAATCCCAATGGCTACACCTTC; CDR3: CASSSTGPNPNGYTF
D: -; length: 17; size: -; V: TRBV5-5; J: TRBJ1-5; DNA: TGTGCCAGCAGCTTGGCTCCCACCTTGGGAGGCAATCAGCCCCAGCATTTT; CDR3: CASSLAPTLGGNQPQHF
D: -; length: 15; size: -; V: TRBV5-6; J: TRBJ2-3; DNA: TGTGCCAGCAGCTTCGGGGACATCAGCACAGATACGCAGTATTTT; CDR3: CASSFGDISTDTQYF
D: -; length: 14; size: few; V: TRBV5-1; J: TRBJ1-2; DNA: TGCGCCAGCAGCGAACCGACGGGAGTAAATGGCTACACCTTC; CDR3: CASSEPTGVNGYTF
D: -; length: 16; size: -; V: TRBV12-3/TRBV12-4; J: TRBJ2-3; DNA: TGTGCCAGCAGTTTTAGAACGCAGGCAATCACAGATGCGCAGTATTTT; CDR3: CASSFRTQAITDAQYF
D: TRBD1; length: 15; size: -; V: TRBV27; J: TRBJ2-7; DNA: TGTGCCAGCAGTCGAACCGGGACAGGGGCCTACGAGCAGTACTTC; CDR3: CASSRTGTGAYEQYF
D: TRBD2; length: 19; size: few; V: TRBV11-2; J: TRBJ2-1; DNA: TGTGCCAGCAGCTTGGTTCCCCCCGCACTAGCGAGCTCCTACAATGAGCAGTTCTTC; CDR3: CASSLVPPALASSYNEQFF
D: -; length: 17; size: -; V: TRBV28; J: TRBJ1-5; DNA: TGTGCCAGCAGTTCAACATGGGCCCGAGTCGATGATCAGCCCCAGCATTTT; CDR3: CASSSTWARVDDQPQHF
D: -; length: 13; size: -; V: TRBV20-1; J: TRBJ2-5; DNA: TGCAGTGCTGGGCAGGGGGGACAAGAGACCCAGTACTTC; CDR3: CSAGQGGQETQYF
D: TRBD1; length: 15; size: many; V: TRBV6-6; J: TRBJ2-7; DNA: TGTGCCAGCAGTTCCCCCGGGGACAGTTCTTACGAGCAGTACTTC; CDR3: CASSSPGDSSYEQYF
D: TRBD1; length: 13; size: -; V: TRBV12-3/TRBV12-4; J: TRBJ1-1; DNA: TGTGCCAGCAGCGACAGGGGTGACACTGAAGCTTTCTTT; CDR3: CASSDRGDTEAFF
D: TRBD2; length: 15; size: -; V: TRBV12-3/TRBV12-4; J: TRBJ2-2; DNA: TGTGCCAGCAGCTTGACTAGCGGACCGACCGGGGAGCTGTTTTTT; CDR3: CASSLTSGPTGELFF
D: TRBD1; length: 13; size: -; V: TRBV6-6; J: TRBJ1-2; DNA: TGTGCCAGCCTGATGGGGACAGACTATGGCTACACCTTC; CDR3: CASLMGTDYGYTF
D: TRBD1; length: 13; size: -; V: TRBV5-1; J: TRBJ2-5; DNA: TGCGCCAGCAGTATTGACAGGGTGGAGACCCAGTACTTC; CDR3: CASSIDRVETQYF
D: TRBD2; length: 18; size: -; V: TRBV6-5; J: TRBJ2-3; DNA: TGTGCCAGCAGTTACTCGACCGGGAGGGCCTCTGACACAGATACGCAGTATTTT; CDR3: CASSYSTGRASDTDTQYF
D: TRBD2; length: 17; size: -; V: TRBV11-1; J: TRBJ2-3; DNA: TGTGCCAGCAGCTCCGGGACTAGCGGTTCACGCACAGATACGCAGTATTTT; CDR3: CASSSGTSGSRTDTQYF
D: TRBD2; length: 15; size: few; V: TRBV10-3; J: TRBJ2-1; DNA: TGTGCCATCGGCGGAGGACTAGCGGGAGGCAATGAGCAGTTCTTC; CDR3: CAIGGGLAGGNEQFF
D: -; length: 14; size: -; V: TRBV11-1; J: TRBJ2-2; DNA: TGTGCCAGCAGCTTAGCCCGGACCACCGGGGAGCTGTTTTTT; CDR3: CASSLARTTGELFF
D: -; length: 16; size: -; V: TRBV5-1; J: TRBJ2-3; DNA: TGCGCCAGCAGCCCCGCCCCACTAGCCGGGGCAGATACGCAGTATTTT; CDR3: CASSPAPLAGADTQYF
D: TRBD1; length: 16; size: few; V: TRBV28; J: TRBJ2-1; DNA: TGTGCCAGCTCTTCCTCCGGGACAGGGGGCGGAAATGAGCAGTTCTTC; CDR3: CASSSSGTGGGNEQFF
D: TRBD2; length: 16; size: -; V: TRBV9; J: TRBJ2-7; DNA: TGTGCCAGCAGCGCGGTGACCGGGACTAGCGCGGACGAGCAGTACTTC; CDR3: CASSAVTGTSADEQYF
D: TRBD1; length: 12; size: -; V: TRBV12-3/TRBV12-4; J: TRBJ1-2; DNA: TGTGCCAGCAGTCGGACAGGGGAGGGCTACACCTTC; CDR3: CASSRTGEGYTF
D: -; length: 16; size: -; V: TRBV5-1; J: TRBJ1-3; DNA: TGCGCCAGCAGCTACGCCGGGACCGAAACTGGAAACACCATATATTTT; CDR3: CASSYAGTETGNTIYF
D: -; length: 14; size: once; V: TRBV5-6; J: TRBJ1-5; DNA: TGTGCCAGCAGCATGCATGGCAGCTATCAGCCCCAGCATTTT; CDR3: CASSMHGSYQPQHF
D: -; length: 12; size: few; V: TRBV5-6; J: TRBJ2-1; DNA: TGTGCCAGCAGCGAACAACGGGGGAAGCAGTTCTTC; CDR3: CASSEQRGKQFF
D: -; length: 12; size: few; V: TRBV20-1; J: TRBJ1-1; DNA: TGCAGTGCGCCCCGGGACGACTTTGGAGCTTTCTTT; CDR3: CSAPRDDFGAFF
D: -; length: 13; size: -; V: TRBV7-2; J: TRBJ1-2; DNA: TGTGCCAGCAGCCCCGGGGGATCGGGGGGCTACACCTTC; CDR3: CASSPGGSGGYTF
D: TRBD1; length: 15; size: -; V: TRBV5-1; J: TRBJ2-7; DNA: TGCGCCAGCAGCTTGGTCCAGGGGGCTTCGCACGAGCAGTACTTC; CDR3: CASSLVQGASHEQYF